A single sample is the source of the 3 T cell receptor beta chains below, sequenced in a study of cytomegalovirus exposure and HLA in healthy donors. The PCR made use of 60 Vbeta and 13 Jbeta primers. Clones were sequenced by immunoSEQ multiplex PCR, and TCRdb holds only the in-frame ones, with some missing. This sample has about 130,000 clones, with roughly 84% found just once. Source material: PBMCs. The receptors here all came from a man aged 45-65 years in good health and CMV-seronegative.

This clone was counted only a few times. The V call is TRBV29-1, the J call TRBJ1-2, with a weak D call TRBD1 (5 bases). In germline, CDR1 is SQVTM, CDR2 ANQGSEA. The V end lost 7 bases, the J end lost 6 bases, and 12 bases lay between the germline ends. CDR3 length: 11 residues. CDR3 loop: CSALGENGYTF. The DNA of the CDR3 is TGCAGCGCCTTAGGGGAAAATGGCTACACCTTC.

The chain recombines TRBV5-1 with TRBJ2-7; tentative D call: TRBD1 (5 bases). Germline CDR1 is SGHRS and CDR2 is YFSETQ. V lost 0 bases and J 5 bases, leaving 6 bases between the germline ends. CDR3 length equals 12 residues. Here the CDR3 DNA reads TGCGCCAGCAGCTTGGAGGGGAACGAGCAGTACTTC. Its translation: CASSLEGNEQYF. The full variable domain, in which reference TRBV5-1 and TRBJ2-7 provide the parts outside the CDR3, is KAGVTQTPRYLIKTRGQQVTLSCSPISGHRSVSWYQQTPGQGLQFLFEYFSETQRNKGNFPGRFSGRQFSNSRSEMNVSTLELGDSALYLCASSLEGNEQYFGPGTRLTVT.

Only one count was recorded for this clone. The rearrangement uses TRBV28 and TRBJ1-3; D unclear. The CDR3 consists of 13 residues. Germline assignment: CDR1 MDHEN and CDR2 SYDVKM. Trimming left V 5 bases short and J 8 bases short, with 13 bases between. CDR3 sequence (DNA): TGTGCCAGCAGTAAATTCAGCGAATACACCATATATTTT. It is translated as CASSKFSEYTIYF. Complete variable domain (other parts from reference TRBV28 and TRBJ1-3): DVKVTQSSRYLVKRTGEKVFLECVQDMDHENMFWYRQDPGLGLRLIYFSYDVKMKEKGDIPEGYSVSREKKERFSLILESASTNQTSMYLCASSKFSEYTIYFGEGSWLTVV.